This TCR beta chain was observed in a study of post-analysis software for immune sequencing data. Study as a whole: Several disease courses (relapsing-remitting, secondary progressive and progressive-relapsing) of multiple sclerosis were included. Study conclusions and caveats: Five or six TRBV segments, TRBV5-6, TRBV5-1 and TRBV20-1 among them, were found more frequent in patients than controls. A significant reduction in normalized Chao1 diversity was observed in multiple sclerosis patients versus controls.

V dropped 8 bases and J dropped 5 bases, with 21 bases sitting between them. This CDR3 contains 15 residues. The library was made from cDNA and included unique molecular identifiers. Input populations of roughly 1 to 11 million T cells gave rise to some 500,000 cDNA molecules. TCRdb fed the PCR reads into MiXCR, producing one record per CDR3 protein. Among about 540,000 distinct CDR3 sequences listed, approximately 31% were seen once. The sample holds a few counts of this clonotype. The antigen is undetermined. This sequence originates from a girl between 2 and 17 years old with multiple sclerosis. The chain joins TRBV12-3 or TRBV12-4 to TRBJ2-5; possible D gene TRBD1, 6 bases. Specimen: blood. CDR3: CASRPGQKDGETQYF. The CDR3 DNA follows: TGTGCCAGCCGACCGGGACAAAAGGACGGGGAGACCCAGTACTTC.